The 9 T cell receptor beta chains presented below share a single source sample, sequenced in a study of cytomegalovirus exposure and HLA in healthy donors. PCR amplification relied on 60 Vbeta primers (plus 13 Jbeta primers). Some clones are missing from TCRdb's copy, which holds only in-frame ones; the method was immunoSEQ multiplex PCR. The profile shows around 100,000 clones, roughly 71% of them singletons. The source material was PBMCs. These receptors were collected from a man aged 40-49 years in good health and CMV-seropositive.

This clone was counted at least ten times. The chain recombines TRBV14 with TRBJ1-2; TRBD1 aligns across 9 bases. V shed 6 bases, J shed 4 bases, and the junction held 0 bases outside the gene matches. The CDR3 extends over 12 amino acids. Germline CDR1 is SGHDN and CDR2 is FVKESK. This CDR3 is CASRTGGYGYTF. The CDR3 DNA is TGTGCCAGCAGGACAGGGGGCTATGGCTACACCTTC.

This clone was counted only a few times. The chain recombines TRBV7-7 with TRBJ2-5; tentatively, D is TRBD2 (6 bases). V was pared by 2 bases and J by 7 bases, with 14 bases between. This CDR3 region has 14 residues. CDR1 and CDR2 from the germline V gene are SSHAT and FNYEAQ (reference sequence). CDR3 residues: CASSLLVGGGTQYF. The CDR3 DNA follows: TGTGCCAGCAGCTTATTAGTCGGGGGAGGGACCCAGTACTTC. Using reference TRBV7-7 and TRBJ2-5 for the parts outside the CDR3, the full variable domain is GAGVSQSPRYKVTKRGQDVTLRCDPISSHATLYWYQQALGQGPEFLTYFNYEAQPDKSGLPSDRFSAERPEGSISTLTIQRTEQRDSAMYRCASSLLVGGGTQYFGPGTRLLVL.

The rearrangement uses TRBV2 and TRBJ1-2; 7 bases fit TRBD1. The V gene end was trimmed by 8 bases and the J gene end by 2 bases; junction bases not matched to a gene: 8. The CDR3 runs 14 residues. Germline CDR1 SNHLY, CDR2 FYNNEI. The CDR3 loop is CASLSSTGNYGYTF. Written as DNA, the CDR3 is TGTGCCAGCCTATCCTCGACAGGGAACTATGGCTACACCTTC.

This clone was seen only a few times. The rearrangement joins TRBV18 to TRBJ2-2; TRBD1 might be the D (5 bases). V gave up 3 bases and J gave up 1 base, with 9 bases separating them. The CDR3 runs to 15 residues. CDR1 is KGHSH and CDR2 is LQKENI in the germline V gene. CDR3 in DNA: TGTGCCAGCTCACCCCAGACAGAGAACACCGGGGAGCTGTTTTTT. Translated: CASSPQTENTGELFF.

The rearrangement uses TRBV6-5 and TRBJ2-3; no clear D. Germline assignment: CDR1 MNHEY and CDR2 SVGAGI. This CDR3 is 13 amino acids long. The germline V and J ends were trimmed by 5 bases and 1 base, with 7 bases remaining between them. The CDR3 bases are TGTGCCAGCAGTCCAGGCGGCACAGATACGCAGTATTTT. This codes for CASSPGGTDTQYF.

The rearrangement uses TRBV7-2 and TRBJ1-4; the D gene is possibly TRBD1 (5 bases). V dropped 0 bases and J dropped 6 bases, with 14 bases sitting between them. Germline CDR1 reads SGHTA; CDR2 reads FQGNSA. The CDR3 contains 16 residues. DNA for the CDR3: TGTGCCAGCAGCTTAGCGGGGAGGGGATTGGATGAAAAACTGTTTTTT. It specifies CASSLAGRGLDEKLFF.

V and J are TRBV9 and TRBJ2-1, with a possible D match to TRBD1 (8 bases). Trimming took 0 bases from V and 1 from J, leaving 14 bases between them. The CDR3 spans 17 residues. Germline loops: CDR1 SGDLS, CDR2 YYNGEE. This CDR3 reads CASSVDYRGGSYNEQFF. Written as DNA, the CDR3 is TGTGCCAGCAGCGTAGATTACAGGGGGGGTTCCTACAATGAGCAGTTCTTC.

This rearrangement joins TRBV4-2 to TRBJ2-2; 9 bases align to TRBD2. The CDR3 length is 17 residues. The germline gives CDR1 LGHNA, CDR2 YNFKEQ. The V and J ends lost 0 bases and 5 bases, in that order; junction bases with no gene match: 7. The CDR3 sequence: CASSQDSGGGFTGELFF. The CDR3, as DNA: TGTGCCAGCAGCCAAGATAGCGGGGGAGGCTTTACCGGGGAGCTGTTTTTT.

This clone has just a few counts. The chain uses TRBV6-5 and TRBJ2-1; 11 bases agree with TRBD2. The CDR3 loop spans 15 amino acids. CDR1 is MNHEY, CDR2 SVGAGI, per germline. The V and J ends lost 2 bases and 8 bases, in that order; junction bases with no gene match: 5. The CDR3 reads CASSYGSGRGYEQFF. The CDR3 DNA sequence: TGTGCCAGCAGTTACGGTAGCGGGAGGGGGTATGAGCAGTTCTTC.